What follows is one T cell receptor beta chain and its context. Generated by immunoSEQ multiplex PCR, the TCRdb table keeps only in-frame clones and is missing some. This sample has about 610,000 clones; approximately 96% occur once, and the top ten carry less than 0.12%. Naivety among CD8 cells was defined by CD45RO negativity and positive CCR7 selection, thereby excluding terminally differentiated effector memory CD45RA+ cells. The data stem from a study of shared clonotypes between healthy human individuals. The CDR3 length is 15 residues. Trimming took 5 bases from V and 0 from J, leaving 11 bases between them. Germline lookup yields CDR1 SSHAT and CDR2 FNYEAQ (reference sequence).

The rearrangement links TRBV7-7 to TRBJ2-1; D call uncertain. The TCR was taken from a woman aged 30 to 39 in good health. Sequenced: naive CD8+ T cells sorted from blood. CDR3 nucleotide sequence: TGTGCCAGCAGCCGAAGGGAAAGCTCCTACAATGAGCAGTTCTTC. It is translated as CASSRRESSYNEQFF.